These 12 T cell receptor beta chains were sequenced from one sample in a study of blood T cell repertoires in COVID-19. The method was immunoSEQ multiplex PCR; TCRdb's version includes in-frame clones alone and lacks a portion of them. The table includes about 120,000 clones, 90% detected once. Material: peripheral blood. The receptor set was obtained from a woman aged 55 to 70 with COVID-19, enrolled during active disease.

This chain links TRBV13 with TRBJ1-1; no reliable D call. This CDR3 is built from 15 residues. The V gene's germline CDR1 is PRHDT and CDR2 FYEKMQ (reference sequence). Deletions cut 1 base from V and 4 bases from J, with 13 bases between. CDR3 bases: TGTGCCAGCAGCTTAGAGCCAGTTTCGGGCACTGAAGCTTTCTTT. It encodes CASSLEPVSGTEAFF.

The chain is built from TRBV30 and TRBJ1-5, with TRBD1 matching 9 bases. The J segment lost 4 bases and the V segment lost 5 bases, leaving 3 bases of the junction unmatched. CDR1 is GTSNPN and CDR2 is SVGIG in the germline V gene (reference sequence). The CDR3 is 13 amino acids. CDR3 sequence reads: CAWDRGINQPQHF. The DNA of the CDR3 is TGTGCCTGGGACAGGGGGATAAATCAGCCCCAGCATTTT.

The chain carries TRBV4-1 and TRBJ1-2, with D uncertain. This CDR3 region has 15 residues. Germline lookup yields CDR1 MGHRA and CDR2 YSYEKL. V was shortened by 0 bases and J by 5 bases, with 13 bases between the two germline ends. The CDR3 DNA follows: TGCGCCAGCAGCCAAGATAGGACTGCGGGTTATGGCTACACCTTC. Translation gives CASSQDRTAGYGYTF.

The V and J genes are TRBV3-1 (or the pseudogene TRBV3-2) and TRBJ2-1; 12 bases fit TRBD2. J gave up 8 bases and V 0 bases, and 2 bases lay outside the gene matches. The germline CDR1 and CDR2 sequences are LGHDT and YNNKEL (reference sequence). This CDR3 has 15 residues. CDR3 sequence: CASSQDTSGGYEQFF. CDR3 sequence (DNA): TGTGCCAGCAGCCAAGACACTAGCGGGGGGTATGAGCAGTTCTTC.

The chain recombines TRBV3-1 (or the pseudogene TRBV3-2) with TRBJ1-5; TRBD1 agrees at 7 bases. V lost 4 bases to trimming and J lost 3 bases; unmatched junction nucleotides: 3. The germline V gene encodes CDR1 LGHDT and CDR2 YNNKEL (reference sequence). CDR3 size: 14 residues. CDR3 nucleotide sequence: TGTGCCAGCAGCCGTGGACAGGACAATCAGCCCCAGCATTTT. Its translation is CASSRGQDNQPQHF.

V is TRBV18 and J is TRBJ1-5, with TRBD1 matching over 7 bases. The CDR3 consists of 15 residues. Germline-derived CDR1 and CDR2 are KGHSH and LQKENI. Unmatched junction bases numbered 9, after V lost 6 bases and J lost 4 bases. The CDR3: CASSPSGGLNQPQHF. DNA of the CDR3: TGTGCCAGCTCTCCCTCAGGGGGTTTAAATCAGCCCCAGCATTTT.

Only one count was recorded for this clone. The chain couples TRBV7-2 to TRBJ2-7, with 7 bases fitting TRBD2. Germline V gene sequence: CDR1 SGHTA, CDR2 FQGNSA. The CDR3 is 14 residues long. The V gene end was trimmed by 4 bases and the J gene end by 5 bases; junction bases not matched to a gene: 8. The CDR3 reads CASSSAGTTNEQYF. The CDR3 nucleotides are TGTGCCAGCAGCTCAGCCGGGACTACCAACGAGCAGTACTTC.

The chain combines TRBV5-4 with TRBJ2-7; 10 bases align to TRBD2. Germline V lookup: CDR1 SGHNT, CDR2 YYREEE (reference sequence). The V and J ends lost 0 bases and 4 bases, in that order; junction bases with no gene match: 4. The CDR3 has 15 amino acids. The CDR3 sequence is CASSLASGGEYEQYF. In DNA, the CDR3 is TGTGCCAGCAGCTTGGCTAGCGGGGGAGAGTACGAGCAGTACTTC. Variable domain in full (rest from reference TRBV5-4 and TRBJ2-7): ETGVTQSPTHLIKTRGQQVTLRCSSQSGHNTVSWYQQALGQGPQFIFQYYREEENGRGNFPPRFSGLQFPNYSSELNVNALELDDSALYLCASSLASGGEYEQYFGPGTRLTVT.

This clone was recorded a few times. The V call is TRBV12-5, the J call TRBJ1-3, with D possibly TRBD1 on 5 matching bases. V lost 7 bases to trimming and J lost 3 bases, with 10 bases between them. Germline CDR1 LGHNT, CDR2 FRNRAP. This CDR3 has 13 residues. DNA for the CDR3: TGTGCTAGTGCCCAGGGTGGTGGAAACACCATATATTTT. Its protein is CASAQGGGNTIYF.

The chain recombines TRBV5-6 with TRBJ2-5, with 7 bases identical to TRBD2. The V and J ends lost 4 bases and 2 bases, in that order; junction bases with no gene match: 5. CDR1 and CDR2 (germline): SGHDT, YYEEEE. The length of the CDR3 is 14 residues. The CDR3 region is CASSRTLAQETQYF. The CDR3 DNA is TGTGCCAGCAGCCGGACACTAGCGCAAGAGACCCAGTACTTC.

The chain joins TRBV24-1 to TRBJ1-2; 7 bases match TRBD1. Per germline, CDR1 KGHDR and CDR2 SFDVKD. V was clipped by 4 bases and J by 8 bases; unmatched bases: 6. This CDR3 contains 13 residues. This CDR3 is CATSDSDREGYTF. The DNA of the CDR3 is TGTGCCACCAGTGACTCCGACAGGGAGGGCTACACCTTC.

The chain links TRBV5-8 to TRBJ1-1; D is perhaps TRBD1 (6 bases). The CDR3 totals 15 residues. The germline V gene has CDR1 SGHTS and CDR2 YDEGEE. Trimming stripped 0 bases from V and 1 base from J, with 10 bases between. CDR3 sequence reads: CASSLGPRGNTEAFF. Written as DNA, the CDR3 is TGTGCCAGCAGCTTGGGTCCCAGGGGGAACACTGAAGCTTTCTTT. Full variable domain (outside the CDR3, taken from reference TRBV5-8 and TRBJ1-1): EAGVTQSPTHLIKTRGQQATLRCSPISGHTSVYWYQQALGLGLQFLLWYDEGEERNRGNFPPRFSGRQFPNYSSELNVNALELEDSALYLCASSLGPRGNTEAFFGQGTRLTVV.